Following are 4 T cell receptor beta chains from one sample sequenced in a study of blood T cell repertoires in COVID-19. Profiled with immunoSEQ multiplex PCR; TCRdb holds only in-frame clones, not every one. The sample lists tens of thousands of clones, around 94% occurring once. Sequenced material: peripheral blood. These receptors all come from a man aged 50 to 59 with COVID-19, enrolled during active disease.

This chain links TRBV6-5 with TRBJ1-5; D remains ambiguous. This CDR3 spans 15 amino acids. Germline V gene sequence: CDR1 MNHEY, CDR2 SVGAGI. V lost 5 bases and J 2 bases, leaving 13 bases between the germline ends. The CDR3 bases are TGTGCCAGCAGTCACAGAGAACTCGGCAATCAGCCCCAGCATTTT. Protein sequence: CASSHRELGNQPQHF.

The gene calls are TRBV27 and TRBJ1-6, with TRBD1 matching 8 bases. CDR1 is MNHEY and CDR2 is SMNVEV in the germline V gene (reference sequence). The CDR3 loop spans 16 amino acids. Trimming took 6 bases from V and 10 from J; bases not matched to a gene: 14. The CDR3 bases are TGTGCCAGCAGCTCAGGGGGCGCGGCGTCTTGGTCACCCCTCCACTTT. As protein: CASSSGGAASWSPLHF.

The CDR3 spells CASSPDRFRFGNTIYF. The CDR3 DNA is TGTGCCAGCTCGCCAGACAGGTTCCGCTTCGGAAACACCATATATTTT. The chain joins TRBV18 to TRBJ1-3, with D tentatively TRBD1 (6 bases). Trimming removed 6 bases at V and 4 bases at J, with 19 bases between. The CDR3 contains 16 residues. Germline V gene data show CDR1 as KGHSH and CDR2 as LQKENI.

The chain links TRBV12-3 or TRBV12-4 to TRBJ2-5; no definite D call. This CDR3 region has 11 residues. The germline V and J ends were trimmed by 3 bases and 5 bases, with 4 bases remaining between them. CDR3 in amino acids: CASSLRETQYF. The CDR3 DNA reads TGTGCCAGCAGTTTGCGGGAGACCCAGTACTTC.